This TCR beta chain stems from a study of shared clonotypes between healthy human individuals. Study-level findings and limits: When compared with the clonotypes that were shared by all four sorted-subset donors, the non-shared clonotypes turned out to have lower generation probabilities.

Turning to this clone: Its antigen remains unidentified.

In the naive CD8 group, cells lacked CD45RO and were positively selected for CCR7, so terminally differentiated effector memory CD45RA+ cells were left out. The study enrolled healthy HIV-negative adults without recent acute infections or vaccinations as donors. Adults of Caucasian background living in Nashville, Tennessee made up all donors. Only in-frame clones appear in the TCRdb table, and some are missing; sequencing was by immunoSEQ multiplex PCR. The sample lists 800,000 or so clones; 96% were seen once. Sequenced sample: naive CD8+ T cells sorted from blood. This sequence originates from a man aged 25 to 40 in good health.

The CDR3, as DNA: TGTGCCAGCAGCCCTACAGGGACGGCGCACAATGAGCAGTTCTTC. The encoded protein is CASSPTGTAHNEQFF. V gene TRBV28 combines with J gene TRBJ2-1; possibly TRBD1 for D (6 bases). The V end lost 6 bases, the J end lost 5 bases, and 17 bases lay between the germline ends. Germline V gene sequence: CDR1 MDHEN, CDR2 SYDVKM. This CDR3 region has 15 residues.